The 23 T cell receptor beta chains listed next were all sequenced from one sample in a study of Graves' ophthalmopathy and Graves' hyperthyroidism. RNA served as the template for amplifying TCR beta CDR3 regions. HTBI-primed first-round RT-PCR preceded second-round multiplex PCR. TCRdb fed the multiplex PCR reads into MiXCR, producing one record per CDR3 protein. The sample gives a few hundred thousand distinct CDR3 sequences, approximately 16% of which show up once; around 1.4% is in the top ten. Source material: peripheral blood. The source is a woman under 30 with Graves' ophthalmopathy.

This clonotype showed up many times. The chain employs TRBV6-5 and TRBJ1-6, with D tentatively TRBD1 (5 bases). The CDR3 contains 14 residues. V lost 0 bases to trimming and J lost 7 bases, with 7 bases between them. The germline gives CDR1 MNHEY, CDR2 SVGAGI. The DNA for the CDR3 is TGTGCCAGCAGTTACTCGACAGTCAATTCACCCCTCCACTTT. Its translation is CASSYSTVNSPLHF.

This clonotype was seen at least ten times. The chain is built from TRBV18 and TRBJ2-7; TRBD2 matches 7 bases. CDR3 length: 15 residues. V dropped 3 bases and J dropped 2; count of bases not matched to a gene: 7. Germline CDR1 and CDR2: KGHSH and LQKENI. For the CDR3, the DNA is TGTGCCAGCTCACCCCGGGAGGCCAGCGCCTACGAGCAGTACTTC. Its translation: CASSPREASAYEQYF.

The chain employs TRBV7-8 and TRBJ1-5; tentative D call: TRBD1 (5 bases). Germline V lookup: CDR1 SGHVS, CDR2 FQNEAQ. The CDR3 has 15 amino acids. V lost 1 base, J lost 4 bases, and 11 bases lay in between. The CDR3 region has the DNA TGTGCCAGCAGCTTAGGCAGGGAAGGAAATCAGCCCCAGCATTTT. Encoded protein: CASSLGREGNQPQHF.

The sample holds many counts of this clonotype. The CDR3 sequence is CASSPVVRSNTEAFF. CDR3 nucleotides: TGTGCCAGCAGCCCCGTAGTGAGGAGCAACACTGAAGCTTTCTTT. The chain links TRBV14 to TRBJ1-1; D call uncertain. CDR1 and CDR2 from the germline V gene are SGHDN and FVKESK. Trimming took off 4 bases at V and 2 bases at J, with 14 bases between the two ends. The CDR3 contains 15 residues.

The CDR3 protein is CASRTSGGNSYEQYF. DNA of the CDR3: TGTGCCAGCAGAACTAGCGGAGGGAACTCCTACGAGCAGTACTTC. The chain carries TRBV6-1 and TRBJ2-7, with 8 bases identical to TRBD2. CDR1 and CDR2 from the germline V gene are MNHNS and SASEGT. This CDR3 region has 15 residues. V trimming: 6 bases; J trimming: 0 bases; junction bases outside the gene matches: 7.

V and J are TRBV19 and TRBJ1-1; D remains ambiguous. Per the germline V gene, CDR1 is LNHDA and CDR2 is SQIVND (reference sequence). The ends were cut back, 7 bases at V and 1 base at J, with 13 bases in the middle. The CDR3 is 14 amino acids. DNA for the CDR3: TGTGCCAGTACTCGAACGGTGTCGAACACTGAAGCTTTCTTT. Protein sequence: CASTRTVSNTEAFF. Complete variable domain (other parts from reference TRBV19 and TRBJ1-1): DGGITQSPKYLFRKEGQNVTLSCEQNLNHDAMYWYRQDPGQGLRLIYYSQIVNDFQKGDIAEGYSVSREKKESFPLTVTSAQKNPTAFYLCASTRTVSNTEAFFGQGTRLTVV.

This clonotype came up many times. The chain carries TRBV19 and TRBJ1-6, with D perhaps matching TRBD1 (6 bases). Germline CDR1 and CDR2: LNHDA and SQIVND (reference sequence). The CDR3 runs to 14 residues. Trimming took 5 bases from V and 7 from J, leaving 12 bases between them. CDR3 sequence reads: CASSPRTVNSPLHF. In DNA form, the CDR3 reads TGTGCCAGTAGTCCTCGGACAGTCAATTCACCCCTCCACTTT.

The chain couples TRBV20-1 to TRBJ2-7; D is possibly TRBD1 (5 bases). Germline V CDR1 and CDR2: DFQATT, SNEGSKA (reference sequence). Trimming removed 5 bases at V and 1 base at J, with 15 bases between. There are 14 residues in the CDR3. CDR3 region: CSAGSQGSSYEQYF. CDR3 sequence (DNA): TGCAGTGCTGGGTCCCAGGGATCTTCCTACGAGCAGTACTTC.

Comments on this clonotype: A much larger clone is a single base away; this may be a read error. The rearrangement links TRBV29-1 to TRBJ2-5; D may be TRBD1 (5 bases). The germline V gene has CDR1 SQVTM and CDR2 ANQGSEA. The CDR3 is 13 residues long. In DNA form, the CDR3 reads TGCAGCGTCCGGCGCCGACAGCAAGAGACCCGGTACTTC. Its translation is CSVRRRQQETRYF.

This clonotype appeared many times. The chain recombines TRBV6-2 or TRBV6-3 with TRBJ1-5, with D unclear. CDR3 length: 16 residues. The ends were cut back, 7 bases at V and 5 bases at J, with 21 bases in the middle. In germline, CDR1 is MNHEY, CDR2 SVGEGT. CDR3 bases: TGTGCCAGCAACCGACGCTTAGGGCTAGTTTATCAGCCCCAGCATTTT. This sequence encodes CASNRRLGLVYQPQHF.

This clonotype has ten or more counts. The chain couples TRBV11-2 to TRBJ1-5; D is unclear. Trimming stripped 0 bases from V and 2 bases from J, with 8 bases between. In germline, CDR1 is SGHAT, CDR2 FQNNGV. This CDR3 has 15 residues. This CDR3 is CASSLDGMGNQPQHF. The CDR3 DNA is TGTGCCAGCAGCTTAGATGGGATGGGCAATCAGCCCCAGCATTTT.

J is TRBJ2-5 and V is TRBV9, with D uncertain. Trimming removed 0 bases at V and 5 bases at J, with 8 bases between. Germline V CDR1 and CDR2: SGDLS, YYNGEE. The CDR3 spans 13 residues. This CDR3 reads CASSVGPDETQYF. In nucleotides, the CDR3 is TGTGCCAGCAGCGTAGGTCCTGATGAGACCCAGTACTTC.

The chain joins TRBV6-2 or TRBV6-3 to TRBJ2-7; D call uncertain. The CDR3 is made up of 13 amino acids. Looked up from germline, CDR1 is MNHEY and CDR2 is SVGEGT. Trimming stripped 6 bases from V and 3 bases from J, with 12 bases between. The chain's CDR3 is CASRTQTGYEQYF. The DNA of the CDR3 is TGTGCCAGCAGAACTCAGACGGGCTACGAGCAGTACTTC.

In its sample, this clonotype was seen many times. CDR3 residues: CSARGQGNTGELFF. The CDR3 nucleotides read TGCAGTGCTAGAGGACAGGGGAACACCGGGGAGCTGTTTTTT. The chain links TRBV20-1 to TRBJ2-2; TRBD1 agrees at 7 bases. V dropped 1 base and J dropped 1; count of bases not matched to a gene: 0. The CDR3 contains 14 residues. The germline V gene has CDR1 DFQATT and CDR2 SNEGSKA (reference sequence).

At least ten counts were recorded for this clonotype. CDR3 protein: CATSRESQGAGGYTF. The CDR3 DNA reads as TGTGCCACCAGCAGAGAAAGTCAGGGGGCGGGGGGCTACACCTTC. V and J are TRBV15 and TRBJ1-2; 8 bases fit TRBD1. V was clipped by 0 bases and J by 8 bases; unmatched bases: 8. Germline loops: CDR1 LNHNV, CDR2 YYDKDF (reference sequence). CDR3 length: 15 amino acids.

This clonotype has at least ten counts. The rearrangement links TRBV7-2 to TRBJ1-3; no reliable D call. Germline lookup yields CDR1 SGHTA and CDR2 FQGNSA. The CDR3 length is 15 residues. V lost 3 bases and J 0 bases, leaving 9 bases between the germline ends. The CDR3 loop is CASSFDGSSGNTIYF. The CDR3 DNA follows: TGTGCCAGCAGCTTCGACGGGAGCTCTGGAAACACCATATATTTT.

There are many counts of this clonotype. The CDR3 spells CASSFWTVGYTF. As DNA, the CDR3 is TGTGCCAGCAGCTTCTGGACAGTTGGCTACACCTTC. This chain uses TRBV7-2 with TRBJ1-2, with D possibly matching TRBD1 (6 bases). The CDR3 runs to 12 residues. Germline V gene lookup returns CDR1 SGHTA and CDR2 FQGNSA. Trimming pared 3 bases from V and 7 bases from J, leaving 9 bases between. The full variable domain, rest sourced from reference TRBV7-2 and TRBJ1-2, is GAGVSQSPSNKVTEKGKDVELRCDPISGHTALYWYRQSLGQGLEFLIYFQGNSAPDKSGLPSDRFSAERTGGSVSTLTIQRTQQEDSAVYLCASSFWTVGYTFGSGTRLTVV.

In its sample, this clonotype was seen many times. This chain uses TRBV20-1 with TRBJ1-3; D remains ambiguous. CDR1 and CDR2 (germline): DFQATT, SNEGSKA (reference sequence). CDR3 size: 13 residues. V gave up 6 bases and J gave up 0 bases, with 9 bases separating them. The DNA for the CDR3 is TGCAGTGCAGGAGACCTCTCTGGAAACACCATATATTTT. This codes for CSAGDLSGNTIYF.

This clonotype was observed many times. The rearrangement uses TRBV20-1 and TRBJ2-4; D tentatively reads TRBD1 or TRBD2 (6 bases each). From germline, CDR1 is DFQATT and CDR2 SNEGSKA (reference sequence). Trimming took off 6 bases at V and 6 bases at J, with 15 bases between the two ends. The CDR3 loop spans 13 amino acids. Written as DNA, the CDR3 is TGCAGTGCAAAGGAGGGGGGAAGAAACATTCAGTACTTC. Translated, it gives CSAKEGGRNIQYF.

This clonotype was counted many times. The rearrangement joins TRBV28 to TRBJ1-2; D uncertain. Trimming stripped 6 bases from V and 7 bases from J, with 9 bases between. Per germline, CDR1 MDHEN and CDR2 SYDVKM. This CDR3 has 11 amino acids. The CDR3 DNA follows: TGTGCCAGCAGCCCTGAGACTGGCTACACCTTC. Protein product: CASSPETGYTF.

This clonotype was seen many times. This chain connects TRBV18 to TRBJ1-1; 7 nucleotides agree with TRBD1. The V segment lost 3 bases and the J segment 5 bases; nucleotides outside the gene matches: 9. Germline V CDR1 and CDR2: KGHSH, LQKENI. The CDR3 runs to 15 residues. Here the CDR3 reads CASSPSRQGGTEAFF. The CDR3, as DNA: TGTGCCAGCTCACCGTCGCGACAGGGAGGTACTGAAGCTTTCTTT. Combining the CDR3 with reference TRBV18 and TRBJ1-1 gives the whole variable domain NAGVMQNPRHLVRRRGQEARLRCSPMKGHSHVYWYRQLPEEGLKFMVYLQKENIIDESGMPKERFSAEFPKEGPSILRIQQVVRGDSAAYFCASSPSRQGGTEAFFGQGTRLTVV.

This clonotype was detected many times. The J gene is TRBJ1-2, the V gene TRBV7-2; D is perhaps TRBD1 (6 bases). The ends were cut back, 5 bases at V and 9 bases at J, with 19 bases in the middle. Germline values: CDR1 SGHTA, CDR2 FQGNSA. The CDR3 loop spans 14 amino acids. The CDR3 here is CASSRTQIGTSYTF. In DNA, the CDR3 is TGTGCCAGCAGCCGGACACAAATAGGGACAAGCTACACCTTC.

This clonotype came up many times. A much larger clone sits a single nucleotide away, making a read error possible. The CDR3 here is CASSHVAASYEQYF. The CDR3 DNA reads TGTGCCAGCAGTCACGTAGCGGCCTCCTACGAGCAGTACTTC. The gene calls are TRBV6-2 or TRBV6-3 and TRBJ2-7; maybe TRBD2 (6 bases). The CDR3 extends over 14 amino acids. V dropped 5 bases and J dropped 0 bases, with 11 bases sitting between them. Germline V gives CDR1 MNHEY, CDR2 SVGEGT.